The 14 T cell receptor beta chains below were found in one sample sequenced in a study of beta chain features in type 1 diabetes. General study results and limits: Across all four CD4+ subsets, people with type 1 diabetes showed modestly shorter TCRB CDR3s.

The authors reverse transcribed all of the isolated RNA, so sequencing captured expressed TCRB transcripts. Method: immunoSEQ multiplex PCR; TCRdb's copy keeps in-frame clones and lacks some. The repertoire consists of over 300,000 clones, with about a tenth occurring once and the leading ten covering approximately 1%. No cognate antigen is known for these TCRs. The sample was central memory CD4+ T cells from blood. The receptors come from a man between 25 and 39 years old with type 1 diabetes.

The chain carries TRBV4-2 and TRBJ1-5; D is uncertain. Germline assignment: CDR1 LGHNA and CDR2 YNFKEQ. CDR3 length: 12 residues. Trimming shortened V by 0 bases and J by 10 bases, and 7 bases separated the two germline ends. The CDR3 reads CASSQDQKPQHF. In DNA form, the CDR3 reads TGTGCCAGCAGCCAAGATCAGAAACCCCAGCATTTT.

V gene TRBV4-3 combines with J gene TRBJ1-2; D perhaps matches TRBD1 (5 bases). Germline V gene lookup returns CDR1 LGHNA and CDR2 YSLEER. This CDR3 is 14 amino acids long. V was trimmed by 0 bases and J by 10 bases, leaving 15 bases between them. The CDR3 reads CASSQEIRGLDYTF. DNA for the CDR3: TGCGCCAGCAGCCAAGAGATAAGGGGTCTGGACTACACCTTC.

The chain employs TRBV7-2 and TRBJ2-5; D not certain. The germline CDR1 and CDR2 sequences are SGHTA and FQGNSA. V was shortened by 7 bases and J by 2 bases, with 14 bases between the two germline ends. CDR3 length: 14 residues. The CDR3 reads CASTPKGRQETQYF. CDR3 nucleotides: TGTGCCAGCACCCCAAAGGGAAGGCAAGAGACCCAGTACTTC.

This clone showed up just a few times. The chain has TRBV7-2 and TRBJ2-3; D gene ambiguous. Germline V gives CDR1 SGHTA, CDR2 FQGNSA. The V end was cut by 0 bases, the J end by 6 bases, with 10 bases between. This CDR3 has 14 residues. The DNA for the CDR3 is TGTGCCAGCAGCTTAGCGGGCGTGACCGATACGCAGTATTTT. This translates into CASSLAGVTDTQYF.

This clone appeared a few times. Distinct nucleotide sequences in the sample also encode this CDR3. V usage is TRBV11-2 and J usage is TRBJ2-7; D gene unclear. Trimming left V 1 base short and J 3 bases short, with 7 bases between. This CDR3 contains 13 residues. Germline CDR1 and CDR2: SGHAT and FQNNGV. CDR3 sequence: CASSLGVFYEQYF. CDR3 in DNA: TGTGCCAGCAGCTTAGGGGTTTTCTACGAGCAGTACTTC.

The table lists this clone with a few counts. CDR3 DNA: TGTGCCAGCACCCAAAGGGGGAGGGGCAATCAGCCCCAGCATTTT. Amino acid sequence: CASTQRGRGNQPQHF. V usage is TRBV2 and J usage is TRBJ1-5; D may be TRBD1 (6 bases). Germline lookup yields CDR1 SNHLY and CDR2 FYNNEI. The CDR3 sequence is 15 residues long. Trimming removed 7 bases at V and 2 bases at J, with 15 bases between.

The chain has TRBV12-5 and TRBJ1-1; TRBD1 is a possible D gene (6 bases). The CDR3 loop spans 12 amino acids. CDR1 and CDR2 from the germline V gene are LGHNT and FRNRAP. V lost 7 bases and J 10 bases, leaving 16 bases between the germline ends. The CDR3 nucleotides read TGTGCTAGTGCCGACCAGGGGTTGCTAGCTTTCTTT. Its protein product is CASADQGLLAFF.

This chain's CDR3 is CASSSLETQYF. For the CDR3, the DNA is TGTGCCAGCAGCTCATTAGAGACCCAGTACTTC. This sequence joins TRBV2 and TRBJ2-5; D is ambiguous. Trimming stripped 6 bases from V and 4 bases from J, with 6 bases between. Per germline, CDR1 SNHLY and CDR2 FYNNEI. The CDR3 sequence is 11 residues long.

This clone was detected only a few times. This chain uses TRBV4-1 with TRBJ2-6, with 7 positions matching TRBD1. CDR1 MGHRA and CDR2 YSYEKL come from the germline V gene. V lost 0 bases and J lost 3; bases outside the gene matches: 8. CDR3 length equals 18 residues. For the CDR3, the DNA is TGCGCCAGCAGCCAAGATTCCAACAGGGGATATGGGGCCAACGTCCTGACTTTC. It yields the protein CASSQDSNRGYGANVLTF.

The rearrangement joins TRBV5-4 to TRBJ2-5, with 12 positions matching TRBD2. CDR1 and CDR2 (germline): SGHNT, YYREEE (reference sequence). This CDR3 region has 15 residues. The J segment lost 3 bases and the V segment lost 3 bases, leaving 3 bases of the junction unmatched. The CDR3 bases are TGTGCCAGCAGCTCACGGACTAGCGGGGAAGAGACCCAGTACTTC. Translated: CASSSRTSGEETQYF.

This clone was observed a handful of times. The V gene is TRBV29-1, the J gene TRBJ2-1; D is possibly TRBD1 (7 bases). The CDR3 is 14 amino acids. Trimming stripped 3 bases from V and 8 bases from J, with 17 bases between. Germline CDR1 SQVTM, CDR2 ANQGSEA. CDR3 DNA: TGCAGCGTTGAGGCCAGTGGCAGGGGGGATGAGCAGTTCTTC. This codes for CSVEASGRGDEQFF.

This clone was recorded a few times. J is TRBJ2-7 and V is TRBV23-1; TRBD1 might be the D (6 bases). TRBV23-1 counts as an open reading frame of uncertain function. This CDR3 region has 17 residues. Trimming left V 2 bases short and J 2 bases short, with 19 bases between. The DNA for the CDR3 is TGCGCCAGCAGTCAAACGAGAGGACAGCCTAACCCCTACGAGCAGTACTTC. It encodes CASSQTRGQPNPYEQYF.

This rearrangement joins TRBV6-1 to TRBJ1-2; no reliable D call. The length of the CDR3 is 12 residues. Deletions cut 8 bases from V and 4 bases from J, with 11 bases between. Germline lookup yields CDR1 MNHNS and CDR2 SASEGT. The CDR3 protein is CASARARYGYTF. CDR3 in DNA: TGTGCCAGCGCGAGGGCTCGCTATGGCTACACCTTC.

DNA for the CDR3: TGTGCCAGCAGCTTGTTCGTACAGGGAACTAATGAAAAACTGTTTTTT. Amino acids: CASSLFVQGTNEKLFF. The rearrangement uses TRBV7-8 and TRBJ1-4; D is possibly TRBD1 (6 bases). This CDR3 has 16 residues. Trimming took off 3 bases at V and 1 base at J, with 12 bases between the two ends. The germline V gene has CDR1 SGHVS and CDR2 FQNEAQ. Drawing the rest from reference TRBV7-8 and TRBJ1-4, the complete variable domain is GAGVSQSPRYKVAKRGQDVALRCDPISGHVSLFWYQQALGQGPEFLTYFQNEAQLDKSGLPSDRFFAERPEGSVSTLKIQRTQQEDSAVYLCASSLFVQGTNEKLFFGSGTQLSVL.